This TCR beta chain comes out of a study of beta chain features in type 1 diabetes. Study at large: Age, gender, cell numbers and subset yield matched between patients and controls. Study-wide findings and caveats: Patients with Type 1 diabetes showed moderately but significantly shorter TCRB CDR3s in all four CD4+ subsets.

The entirety of the isolated RNA underwent reverse transcription, so expressed TCRB transcripts were sequenced. Here immunoSEQ multiplex PCR was the method, and the copy in TCRdb shows in-frame clones only, minus some. The repertoire has about 340,000 clones, 9.3% of them found once; the top ten carry around 1%. This clone was picked up a small number of times. What it recognizes is unknown. V was cut by 6 bases and J by 8 bases, with 16 bases left in between. Germline loops: CDR1 SNHLY, CDR2 FYNNEI. This CDR3 has 13 residues. Averaging about 120 mL, one heparinised blood draw was given by each donor. Each population that was sorted was more than 98% pure.

Sequenced: central memory CD4+ T cells from blood. The chain is built from TRBV2 and TRBJ1-2; D ambiguous. The sequence derives from a man aged 25-45 years with type 1 diabetes. The CDR3: CASSEDRTRGYTF. The DNA for the CDR3 is TGTGCCAGCAGCGAGGACCGGACGAGGGGCTACACCTTC. Drawing the rest from reference TRBV2 and TRBJ1-2, the complete variable domain is EPEVTQTPSHQVTQMGQEVILRCVPISNHLYFYWYRQILGQKVEFLVSFYNNEISEKSEIFDDQFSVERPDGSNFTLKIRSTKLEDSAMYFCASSEDRTRGYTFGSGTRLTVV.